This T cell receptor beta chain derives from a study of OX40 agonist ivuxolimab in advanced cancers. Background on the whole study: Ivuxolimab was a fully human IgG2 agonistic monoclonal antibody targeting the costimulatory receptor OX40 (CD134). Intravenous ivuxolimab was administered to patients every 2 weeks at six dose levels: 0.01, 0.1, 0.3, 1.5, 3 and 10 mg/kg. Among the roughly 50 dose-escalation patients, about 19 had hepatocellular carcinoma, about 15 melanoma, 9 renal cell carcinoma and 9 head and neck cancer. In the dose-escalation cohort, 75% to 90% of patients were male, and the mean age was around 65 years with a range of about 20 to 80. Prior anti-PD-1, anti-PD-L1 or anti-CTLA-4 therapy was permitted, and approximately 41% of dose-escalation patients had received checkpoint inhibitors. Partial responses occurred in three dose-escalation patients, of whom one had hepatocellular carcinoma and two had cutaneous melanoma. Peripheral TCRbeta sequencing was intended to test whether TCR sequence diversity was altered and clonal T-cell expansion was caused by ivuxolimab. The paper describes the monotherapy dose-escalation part (N ≈ 52 patients) of the phase I trial of ivuxolimab. Points the paper makes about the study in general: Which antigens the clonally expanded peripheral T cells were specific for was not determined. Clonal expansion of both CD4+ and CD8+ blood T cells was observed from baseline to week 6 at doses 0.1 to 3.0 mg/kg. Partial responders in the 0.1-3.0 mg/kg groups had among the lowest normalized peripheral clonal expansion, especially among CD8+ T cells. Low levels of normalized T-cell clonal expansion were also seen in some patients who did not respond. After ivuxolimab, CD8+ T cells had more expanded clones than CD4+ T cells on average.

The count of this clone is one. The clone's antigen remains unknown. Base qualities are not recorded, but no much larger clone differs from it by a single base. Genomic DNA was isolated from the sorted cells so that the TCRbeta CDR3 region could be sequenced. The immunoSEQ Assay was used for sequencing of TCRbeta CDR3 regions. Not all clones reach the TCRdb copy of this immuneACCESS table, which keeps in-frame sequences only. Checked studies attribute under half of the gap to unresolved V genes and leave the rest unexplained. A total of 65,000 to 95,000 clones appear in this sample, 75% to 95% of them only once. The ten largest account for approximately 7% of the sample. Relative to germline, V is 1 base shorter and J is 1 base shorter, with 9 bases between their ends. The CDR3 holds 15 amino acids from the cysteine to the phenylalanine. Only the CDR3 portion is preserved as DNA: 45 bases, with reading frame beginning at the first base. The germline V gene encodes CDR1 SGHDT and CDR2 YYEEEE.

The trial excluded patients who had a history of autoimmune disease or who were on systemic immunosuppression. In every dose cohort, peripheral blood was drawn for TCR sequencing at baseline, cycle 4 day 1, and cycle 7 day 1. Samples came from an open-label, multicenter, first-in-human phase I dose-escalation trial of ivuxolimab. The trial enrolled adults with locally advanced or metastatic head and neck squamous cell, hepatocellular, melanoma or renal cell carcinoma. Before TCR sequencing, CD4+ and CD8+ T cells were separately sorted from peripheral blood. The rearranged segments are TRBV5-6 and TRBJ1-5; possibly the D gene is TRBD1, per 5 matching bases. The origin of this receptor is an adult with an advanced solid tumor such as melanoma, head and neck, liver or kidney cancer. This sample comprised CD4+ or CD8+ T cells sorted from blood, obtained in a trial of the OX40 agonist ivuxolimab. The CDR3 region: CASSLSGGSNQPQHF. The nucleotide sequence is TGTGCCAGCAGCTTGTCGGGGGGAAGCAATCAGCCCCAGCATTTT.